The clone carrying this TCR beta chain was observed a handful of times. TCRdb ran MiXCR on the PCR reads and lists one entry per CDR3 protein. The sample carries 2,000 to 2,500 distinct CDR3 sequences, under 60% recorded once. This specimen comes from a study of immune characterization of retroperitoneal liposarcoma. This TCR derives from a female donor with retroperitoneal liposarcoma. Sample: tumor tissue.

The CDR3 DNA reads TGTGCCAGCAGCTTAGAGGGAGCTTCCTACAATGAGCAGTTCTTC. This translates into CASSLEGASYNEQFF. The chain uses TRBV11-2 and TRBJ2-1; possibly TRBD2 for D (5 bases). V was pared by 0 bases and J by 1 base, with 7 bases between. Germline loops: CDR1 SGHAT, CDR2 FQNNGV. The CDR3 runs 15 residues.